These 16 T cell receptor beta chains were sequenced from one sample in a study of T-cell reconstitution after alpha-beta-depleted transplantation in children. A TCRbeta library incorporating unique molecular identifiers was prepared. TCRdb processed the PCR reads anew with MiXCR; each CDR3 protein has one entry. The sample records fewer than 750,000 distinct CDR3 sequences, 23% being singletons. The sequences come from PBMCs, mostly from graft donor cells, collected 360 days after TCRalphabeta/CD19-depleted stem cell transplant. These receptors all come from a boy under two years old who had a stem cell transplant for acute myeloid leukemia, so the T cells may come from the graft donor.

This clonotype occurred many times. The chain carries TRBV7-9 and TRBJ1-1; 8 bases line up with TRBD1. Germline values: CDR1 SEHNR, CDR2 FQNEAQ (reference sequence). The CDR3 totals 15 residues. The V segment lost 2 bases and the J segment 1 base; nucleotides outside the gene matches: 3. As DNA, the CDR3 is TGTGCCAGCAGCTTATTCGGGACAGGGAACACTGAAGCTTTCTTT. Its protein is CASSLFGTGNTEAFF. Full variable domain (remainder filled in from reference TRBV7-9 and TRBJ1-1): DTGVSQNPRHKITKRGQNVTFRCDPISEHNRLYWYRQTLGQGPEFLTYFQNEAQLEKSRLLSDRFSAERPKGSFSTLEIQRTEQGDSAMYLCASSLFGTGNTEAFFGQGTRLTVV.

The V call is TRBV6-5, the J call TRBJ2-3; D is uncertain. This CDR3 has 11 residues. Germline V gene lookup returns CDR1 MNHEY and CDR2 SVGAGI. Trimming took off 5 bases at V and 8 bases at J, with 8 bases between the two ends. CDR3 loop: CASSPGITQYF. As DNA, the CDR3 is TGTGCCAGCAGTCCGGGTATTACGCAGTATTTT.

This clonotype occurred a few times. Its ends do not fully match the called genes, so a read error is possible. V is TRBV29-1 and J is TRBJ1-3; D gene unclear. The CDR3 totals 11 residues. Germline V lookup: CDR1 SQVTM, CDR2 ANQGSEA. CDR3 protein: CSVTAGVTIYF. CDR3 bases: TGCAGCGTTACAGCAGGTGTTACCATATATTTC.

This clonotype occurred many times. The V call is TRBV9, the J call TRBJ2-1; no clear D gene. Per germline, CDR1 SGDLS and CDR2 YYNGEE. The CDR3 runs 14 residues. V was cut by 0 bases and J by 9 bases, with 13 bases left in between. The CDR3 reads CASSVGLGTPEQFF. The CDR3 DNA reads as TGTGCCAGCAGCGTAGGACTGGGCACCCCTGAGCAGTTCTTC.

The CDR3 sequence: CASSFRQGPYEQYF. CDR3 coding DNA: TGTGCCAGCAGTTTTAGACAGGGTCCCTACGAGCAGTACTTC. The chain couples TRBV12-3 or TRBV12-4 to TRBJ2-7, with 7 bases matching TRBD1. The CDR3 is 14 amino acids. V lost 3 bases and J lost 2; bases outside the gene matches: 4.

This clonotype was found many times. The chain employs TRBV7-7 and TRBJ2-1; D assignment may be TRBD1 or TRBD2 (6 bases each). The CDR3 contains 14 residues. The V end lost 5 bases, the J end lost 8 bases, and 16 bases lay between the germline ends. The V gene's germline CDR1 is SSHAT and CDR2 FNYEAQ (reference sequence). Here the CDR3 DNA reads TGTGCCAGCAGCCCACGGGGGCCGGGGGATGAGCAGTTCTTC. Encoded protein: CASSPRGPGDEQFF.

This clonotype has a count of ten or more. V gene TRBV12-3 or TRBV12-4 combines with J gene TRBJ2-6; D is undetermined. The length of the CDR3 is 14 residues. V lost 4 bases and J lost 4, with 8 bases in between. This CDR3 is CASSSSLGANVLTF. CDR3 DNA sequence: TGTGCCAGCAGTTCCTCCCTGGGGGCCAACGTCCTGACTTTC.

Many counts were recorded for this clonotype. J is TRBJ2-7 and V is TRBV12-3 or TRBV12-4; 8 bases align to TRBD2. With 3 bases clipped from V and 2 bases from J, the junction kept 6 bases outside the gene matches. The CDR3 is made up of 15 amino acids. CDR3 region: CASSFGGGLTYEQYF. Written as DNA, the CDR3 is TGTGCCAGCAGTTTTGGCGGGGGGCTTACCTACGAGCAGTACTTC.

There are many counts of this clonotype. The chain recombines TRBV12-3 or TRBV12-4 with TRBJ2-1, with a possible D match to TRBD2 (5 bases). There are 16 residues in the CDR3. Trimming removed 3 bases from V and 3 bases from J, with 15 bases in between. The CDR3 loop reads CASSLAWTVSYNEQFF. The CDR3 DNA follows: TGTGCCAGCAGTTTGGCTTGGACTGTTAGCTACAATGAGCAGTTCTTC.

The sample holds a few counts of this clonotype. This chain connects TRBV5-1 to TRBJ2-3; D is undetermined. Per germline, CDR1 SGHRS and CDR2 YFSETQ. With 0 bases removed from V and 2 bases from J, the gap between germline ends came to 7 bases. The CDR3 is 14 residues long. In DNA, the CDR3 is TGCGCCAGCAGCTTGGGGGAATTCACAGATACGCAGTATTTT. Its protein product is CASSLGEFTDTQYF. The complete variable domain, with remaining parts taken from reference TRBV5-1 and TRBJ2-3, reads KAGVTQTPRYLIKTRGQQVTLSCSPISGHRSVSWYQQTPGQGLQFLFEYFSETQRNKGNFPGRFSGRQFSNSRSEMNVSTLELGDSALYLCASSLGEFTDTQYFGPGTRLTVL.

In this sample, this clonotype turned up many times. The CDR3 DNA reads as TGCAGTGCTAGGCCTTCGGAGGGAATTACCTACGAGCAGTACTTC. This sequence encodes CSARPSEGITYEQYF. The chain is built from TRBV20-1 and TRBJ2-7; the D gene is possibly TRBD2 (6 bases). V dropped 3 bases and J dropped 2 bases, with 17 bases sitting between them. The CDR3 runs 15 residues. The germline gives CDR1 DFQATT, CDR2 SNEGSKA (reference sequence).

The chain carries TRBV4-2 and TRBJ2-1; maybe TRBD2 (6 bases). CDR3 length equals 18 residues. The germline gives CDR1 LGHNA, CDR2 YNFKEQ. V lost 4 bases to trimming and J lost 7 bases, with 26 bases between them. Here the CDR3 reads CASSPNRGAGLQWNEQFF. In nucleotides, the CDR3 is TGTGCCAGCAGCCCAAATAGAGGGGCGGGGCTCCAATGGAATGAGCAGTTCTTC.

The chain combines TRBV11-1 with TRBJ2-7; 8 nucleotides line up with TRBD1. The trim removed 2 bases at V and 5 bases at J, leaving 17 bases unmatched. The CDR3 extends over 18 amino acids. Germline V gene lookup returns CDR1 SGHAT and CDR2 FQDESV (reference sequence). In nucleotides, the CDR3 is TGTGCCAGCAGCTTATCCCAATCCCGGGACAGGATTCTCCACGAGCAGTACTTC. This codes for CASSLSQSRDRILHEQYF.

This clonotype has more than one count but fewer than ten. This chain joins TRBV20-1 and TRBJ1-2, with 7 bases aligning to TRBD1. The length of the CDR3 is 15 residues. Trimming cost V 7 bases and J 6 bases; bases outside gene matches: 17. CDR1 DFQATT and CDR2 SNEGSKA come from the germline V gene (reference sequence). The CDR3 nucleotides read TGCAGTGTCCAGGGGGGGGCCAGGGGAAAGGATGGCTACACCTTC. Encoded protein: CSVQGGARGKDGYTF.

This clonotype was seen many times. The J gene is TRBJ2-7, the V gene TRBV11-2; D is unresolved. Germline assignment: CDR1 SGHAT and CDR2 FQNNGV. V lost 8 bases to trimming and J lost 4 bases, with 12 bases between them. The CDR3 is 12 residues long. The CDR3 loop reads CASGPTAYEQYF. The CDR3 coding sequence is TGTGCCAGCGGCCCGACGGCGTACGAGCAGTACTTC.

In nucleotides, the CDR3 is TGTGCCAGCAGCCCGACACCAAATTCACCCCTCCACTTT. Protein sequence: CASSPTPNSPLHF. The J gene is TRBJ1-6, the V gene TRBV3-1, with D unclear. The CDR3 totals 13 residues. Trimming left V 4 bases short and J 7 bases short, with 8 bases between. The germline CDR1 and CDR2 sequences are LGHDT and YNNKEL (reference sequence).